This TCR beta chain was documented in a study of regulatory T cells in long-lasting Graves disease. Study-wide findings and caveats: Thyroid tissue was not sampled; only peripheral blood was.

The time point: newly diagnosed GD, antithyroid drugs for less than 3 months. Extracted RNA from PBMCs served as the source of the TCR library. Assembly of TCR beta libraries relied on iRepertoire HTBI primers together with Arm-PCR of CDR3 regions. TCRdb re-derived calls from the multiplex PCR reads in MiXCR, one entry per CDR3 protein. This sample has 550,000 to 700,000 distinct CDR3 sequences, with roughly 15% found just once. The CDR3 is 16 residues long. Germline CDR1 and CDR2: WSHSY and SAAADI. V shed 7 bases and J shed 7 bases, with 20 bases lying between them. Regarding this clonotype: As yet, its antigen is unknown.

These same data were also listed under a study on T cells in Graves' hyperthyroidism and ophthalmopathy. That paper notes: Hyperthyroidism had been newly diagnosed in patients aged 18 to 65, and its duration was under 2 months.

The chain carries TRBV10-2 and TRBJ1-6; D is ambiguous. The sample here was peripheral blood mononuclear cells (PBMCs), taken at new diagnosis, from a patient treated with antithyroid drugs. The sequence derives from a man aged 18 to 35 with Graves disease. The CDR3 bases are TGCGCCAGCACCGGTCTACAGCCGAGATTCAATTCACCCCTCCACTTT. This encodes CASTGLQPRFNSPLHF.